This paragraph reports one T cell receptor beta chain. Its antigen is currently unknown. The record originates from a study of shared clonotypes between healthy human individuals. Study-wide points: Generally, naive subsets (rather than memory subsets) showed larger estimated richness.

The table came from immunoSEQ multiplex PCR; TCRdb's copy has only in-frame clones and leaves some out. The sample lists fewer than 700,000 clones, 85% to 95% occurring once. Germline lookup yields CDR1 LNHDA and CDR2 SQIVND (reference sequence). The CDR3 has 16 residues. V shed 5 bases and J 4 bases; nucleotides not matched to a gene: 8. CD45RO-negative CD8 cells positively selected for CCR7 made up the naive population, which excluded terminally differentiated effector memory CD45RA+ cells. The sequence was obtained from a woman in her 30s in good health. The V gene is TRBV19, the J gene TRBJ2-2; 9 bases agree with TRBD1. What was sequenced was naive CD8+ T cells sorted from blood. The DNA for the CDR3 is TGTGCCAGTAGTGCCTGGACAGGGGTGGGCACCGGGGAGCTGTTTTTT. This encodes CASSAWTGVGTGELFF.